These 18 T cell receptor beta chains were all obtained from the same sample, sequenced in a study of T cell responses to AZD1222 COVID-19 vaccine (dated by TCRdb to about 2021). Receptor amplification or capture employed the immunoSEQ multiplex PCR assay. The table was pulled from immuneACCESS by TCRdb, which kept in-frame rearrangements only. Such tables lose some clones; where checked, under half of the loss comes from unresolved V genes, and the rest has no known cause. This sample is represented by about 130,000 clones; 80% to 90% of them were singletons. Of the sample, 15% to 20% is held by the ten largest clones. Explained via the paper, the time point label denotes: baseline before first vaccination. In the paper's terms, the treatment or condition label means: meningococcal conjugate vaccine given as trial control. This material consisted of peripheral blood, taken on day 0 of MenACWY control vaccination. These receptors originate from an adult in good health.

The chain uses TRBV6-5 and TRBJ1-5; unclear D gene. Germline CDR1 reads MNHEY; CDR2 reads SVGAGI. Trimming pared 6 bases from V and 2 bases from J, leaving 14 bases between. This CDR3 contains 15 residues. This CDR3 reads CASRVDKLRNQPQHF. The CDR3 DNA reads TGTGCCAGCAGAGTCGACAAACTTCGCAATCAGCCCCAGCATTTT.

The V and J genes are TRBV6-1 and TRBJ1-5; tentative D call: TRBD1 (6 bases). The CDR3 is 15 amino acids. Per germline, CDR1 MNHNS and CDR2 SASEGT. The ends were cut back, 3 bases at V and 4 bases at J, with 13 bases in the middle. CDR3 region: CASSDRGAGNQPQHF. The DNA of the CDR3 is TGTGCCAGCAGTGACAGGGGTGCGGGGAATCAGCCCCAGCATTTT.

The chain joins TRBV6-5 to TRBJ1-5; maybe TRBD1 (5 bases). Germline V gene lookup returns CDR1 MNHEY and CDR2 SVGAGI. V was pared by 5 bases and J by 4 bases, with 12 bases between. This CDR3 is built from 14 residues. In DNA form, the CDR3 reads TGTGCCAGCAGTCACCTAGGGGAGAATCAGCCCCAGCATTTT. As protein: CASSHLGENQPQHF.

The chain has TRBV5-1 and TRBJ2-2, with 8 nucleotides matching TRBD2. CDR1 SGHRS and CDR2 YFSETQ come from the germline V gene. Germline trimming cut 3 bases from V and 5 bases from J; bases unmatched to any gene: 9. The CDR3 spans 16 residues. The CDR3 loop reads CASSSLREGRTGELFF. As DNA, the CDR3 is TGCGCCAGCAGCTCATTACGGGAGGGGAGGACCGGGGAGCTGTTTTTT.

The chain has TRBV28 and TRBJ1-2; 9 nucleotides match TRBD1. With 4 bases clipped from V and 7 bases from J, the junction kept 7 bases outside the gene matches. Germline CDR1 is MDHEN and CDR2 is SYDVKM. The length of the CDR3 is 14 residues. CDR3 in amino acids: CASSSPGQGLGYTF. As DNA, the CDR3 is TGTGCCAGCAGTTCCCCGGGACAGGGTCTTGGCTACACCTTC.

This clone appeared once. This chain connects TRBV19 to TRBJ1-5; 7 nucleotides line up with TRBD1. The V and J ends lost 5 bases and 1 base, in that order; junction bases with no gene match: 11. Germline assignment: CDR1 LNHDA and CDR2 SQIVND (reference sequence). The CDR3 contains 17 residues. This CDR3 reads CASSQQQGLGSNQPQHF. In DNA, the CDR3 is TGTGCCAGTAGTCAGCAACAGGGGCTGGGAAGCAATCAGCCCCAGCATTTT. The complete variable domain, with remaining parts taken from reference TRBV19 and TRBJ1-5, reads DGGITQSPKYLFRKEGQNVTLSCEQNLNHDAMYWYRQDPGQGLRLIYYSQIVNDFQKGDIAEGYSVSREKKESFPLTVTSAQKNPTAFYLCASSQQQGLGSNQPQHFGDGTRLSIL.

The rearrangement links TRBV5-6 to TRBJ2-7; a possible D gene is TRBD1 (6 bases). Germline CDR1 SGHDT, CDR2 YYEEEE. Trimming removed 7 bases at V and 0 bases at J, with 17 bases between. The CDR3 is 15 amino acids. This chain's CDR3 is CASQQGRVFSYEQYF. The CDR3 DNA reads as TGTGCCAGCCAACAGGGCCGCGTCTTCTCCTACGAGCAGTACTTC.

This clone turned up a few times. This chain links TRBV6-6 with TRBJ2-7; D is possibly TRBD2 (6 bases). Trimming cost V 5 bases and J 6 bases, with 26 bases left between them. The length of the CDR3 is 17 residues. Per germline, CDR1 MNHNY and CDR2 SVGAGI (reference sequence). CDR3 residues: CASSPSGQGGNLFEQYF. The CDR3 DNA sequence: TGTGCCAGCAGTCCAAGCGGGCAAGGTGGGAATCTTTTCGAGCAGTACTTC.

This chain uses TRBV12-5 with TRBJ2-3; tentative D call: TRBD2 (6 bases). The CDR3 spans 16 residues. The germline CDR1 and CDR2 sequences are LGHNT and FRNRAP. The V end was cut by 5 bases, the J end by 3 bases, with 18 bases between. The CDR3 region is CASGTGRGHGTDTQYF. Written as DNA, the CDR3 is TGTGCTAGTGGTACGGGGCGGGGTCATGGGACAGATACGCAGTATTTT.

The rearrangement links TRBV9 to TRBJ1-6; no reliable D call. Trimming took 0 bases from V and 7 from J, leaving 5 bases between them. Looked up from germline, CDR1 is SGDLS and CDR2 is YYNGEE. This CDR3 comprises 13 residues. The CDR3 bases are TGTGCCAGCAGCGTAGCGCGGAATTCACCCCTCCACTTT. Amino acids: CASSVARNSPLHF.

The chain has TRBV6-1 and TRBJ1-3, with D possibly matching TRBD1 (5 bases). V lost 0 bases and J 4 bases, leaving 13 bases between the germline ends. This CDR3 contains 16 residues. Germline V gene data show CDR1 as MNHNS and CDR2 as SASEGT. The CDR3 reads CASSEALRGLGNTIYF. Written as DNA, the CDR3 is TGTGCCAGCAGTGAAGCGCTTCGGGGGTTAGGAAACACCATATATTTT.

The chain employs TRBV2 and TRBJ1-1, with 8 bases fitting TRBD1. The junction had 9 bases not matched to a gene; V was cut back by 6 bases and J by 6 bases. The CDR3 is 14 amino acids. The germline V gene encodes CDR1 SNHLY and CDR2 FYNNEI. CDR3 sequence reads: CASRDRVLGSEAFF. The CDR3, as DNA: TGTGCCAGCAGGGACAGGGTCTTGGGGTCTGAAGCTTTCTTT. Full variable domain (outside the CDR3, taken from reference TRBV2 and TRBJ1-1): EPEVTQTPSHQVTQMGQEVILRCVPISNHLYFYWYRQILGQKVEFLVSFYNNEISEKSEIFDDQFSVERPDGSNFTLKIRSTKLEDSAMYFCASRDRVLGSEAFFGQGTRLTVV.

The chain employs TRBV29-1 and TRBJ2-5; 9 bases align to TRBD1. The CDR3 totals 13 residues. CDR1 and CDR2 (germline): SQVTM, ANQGSEA. The ends lost 7 bases at V and 4 bases at J; junction bases unmatched: 7. The CDR3 loop is CSARDRDSETQYF. The DNA for the CDR3 is TGCAGCGCCAGGGACAGGGATTCAGAGACCCAGTACTTC.

The rearrangement links TRBV28 to TRBJ2-6; 8 nucleotides align to TRBD2. The germline gives CDR1 MDHEN, CDR2 SYDVKM. The V gene end was trimmed by 2 bases and the J gene end by 2 bases; junction bases not matched to a gene: 2. The CDR3 spans 16 residues. The CDR3 spells CASSLEAGAGANVLTF. The CDR3, as DNA: TGTGCCAGCAGTTTAGAAGCGGGAGCTGGGGCCAACGTCCTGACTTTC.

The chain uses TRBV7-9 and TRBJ2-7, with D maybe TRBD1 (6 bases). The germline V gene encodes CDR1 SEHNR and CDR2 FQNEAQ (reference sequence). There are 16 residues in the CDR3. Trimming cost V 5 bases and J 3 bases, with 20 bases left between them. The CDR3 protein is CASSGTGYGNGYEQYF. The CDR3, as DNA: TGTGCCAGCAGCGGTACAGGGTATGGTAACGGCTACGAGCAGTACTTC.

This clone has a count of ten or more. This chain joins TRBV15 and TRBJ1-5, with D possibly TRBD1 on 6 matching bases. The CDR3 loop spans 16 amino acids. Germline values: CDR1 LNHNV, CDR2 YYDKDF (reference sequence). The V end was cut by 2 bases, the J end by 9 bases, with 20 bases between. CDR3 DNA: TGTGCCACCAGCAGACAAAGCACGGACAGTCCCGGGCCCCAGCATTTT. Its protein product is CATSRQSTDSPGPQHF.

The rearrangement joins TRBV2 to TRBJ1-6, with TRBD1 identical over 7 bases. The length of the CDR3 is 12 residues. Trimming removed 10 bases from V and 10 bases from J; junction bases left unmatched: 7. Per the germline V gene, CDR1 is SNHLY and CDR2 is FYNNEI. CDR3 DNA: TGTGCCACCCTTGGGACAGACTCACCCCTCCACTTT. This sequence encodes CATLGTDSPLHF. Based on the CDR3 plus reference TRBV2 and TRBJ1-6, the full variable domain is EPEVTQTPSHQVTQMGQEVILRCVPISNHLYFYWYRQILGQKVEFLVSFYNNEISEKSEIFDDQFSVERPDGSNFTLKIRSTKLEDSAMYFCATLGTDSPLHFGNGTRLTVT.

The chain links TRBV19 to TRBJ1-1; TRBD1 is a possible D gene (5 bases). Looked up from germline, CDR1 is LNHDA and CDR2 is SQIVND (reference sequence). The CDR3 is 14 residues long. The V end was cut by 7 bases, the J end by 3 bases, with 15 bases between. The CDR3 coding sequence is TGTGCCAGTACTCGGCCCCGGGGGTACACTGAAGCTTTCTTT. It encodes CASTRPRGYTEAFF.